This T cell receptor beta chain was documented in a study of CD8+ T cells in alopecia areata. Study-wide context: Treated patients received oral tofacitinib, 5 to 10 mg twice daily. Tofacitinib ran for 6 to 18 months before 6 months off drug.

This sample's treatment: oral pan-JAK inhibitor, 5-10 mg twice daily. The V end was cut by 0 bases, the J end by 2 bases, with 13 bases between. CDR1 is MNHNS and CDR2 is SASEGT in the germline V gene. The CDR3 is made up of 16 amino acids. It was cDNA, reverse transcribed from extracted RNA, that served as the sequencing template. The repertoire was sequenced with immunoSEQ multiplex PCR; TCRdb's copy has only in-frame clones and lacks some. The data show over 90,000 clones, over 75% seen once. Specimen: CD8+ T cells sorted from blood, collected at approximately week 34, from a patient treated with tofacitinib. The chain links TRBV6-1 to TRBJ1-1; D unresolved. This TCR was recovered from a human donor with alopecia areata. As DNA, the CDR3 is TGTGCCAGCAGTGAAGCGCCGGCGGCAATTAACACTGAAGCTTTCTTT. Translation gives CASSEAPAAINTEAFF.